These 16 T cell receptor beta chains originate from one sample sequenced in a study of blood T cell repertoires in COVID-19. Some clones are missing from TCRdb's copy, which holds only in-frame ones; the method was immunoSEQ multiplex PCR. The sample gives about 170,000 clones, about 86% of which show up once; under 3% is in the top ten. Sequences were obtained from peripheral blood. The receptors derive from a human donor with acute or convalescent COVID-19. The donor label of this sample is uncertain.

This clone was seen more than once but under ten times. The chain couples TRBV4-1 to TRBJ1-1; a possible D gene is TRBD1 (5 bases). The germline gives CDR1 MGHRA, CDR2 YSYEKL. V was trimmed by 6 bases and J by 8 bases, leaving 10 bases between them. CDR3 length equals 11 residues. The CDR3, as DNA: TGCGCCAGCAGTAGGGCAGGGGAAGCTTTCTTT. Translating it yields CASSRAGEAFF.

The CDR3 region is CASRGDSHTGELFF. CDR3 DNA sequence: TGTGCCAGCAGGGGGGACAGCCATACCGGGGAGCTGTTTTTT. The chain uses TRBV2 and TRBJ2-2; the match to TRBD1 covers 7 bases. Germline CDR1 and CDR2: SNHLY and FYNNEI. The V and J ends lost 6 bases and 5 bases, in that order; junction bases with no gene match: 6. The length of the CDR3 is 14 residues.

The chain has TRBV6-5 and TRBJ1-2, with 7 bases aligning to TRBD1. V dropped 2 bases and J dropped 7; count of bases not matched to a gene: 1. The CDR3 is made up of 12 amino acids. Germline V gene sequence: CDR1 MNHEY, CDR2 SVGAGI. CDR3 region: CASSYRQGGYTF. The CDR3 nucleotides read TGTGCCAGCAGTTACCGACAGGGTGGCTACACCTTC.

V usage is TRBV18 and J usage is TRBJ2-2; weak D call: TRBD1 (8 bases). This CDR3 contains 15 residues. The germline V and J ends were trimmed by 3 bases and 6 bases, with 14 bases remaining between them. The V gene's germline CDR1 is KGHSH and CDR2 LQKENI. The CDR3 DNA sequence: TGTGCCAGCTCACCCCGACAGGGGAGGGCCGGGGAGCTGTTTTTT. This gives the protein CASSPRQGRAGELFF.

This clone was detected only a few times. V and J are TRBV3-1 (or the pseudogene TRBV3-2) and TRBJ1-1; D gene ambiguous. V lost 4 bases, J lost 4 bases, and 13 bases lay in between. The CDR3 totals 14 residues. Germline CDR1 reads LGHDT; CDR2 reads YNNKEL (reference sequence). CDR3 sequence: CASSRVEAVTEAFF. As DNA, the CDR3 is TGTGCCAGCAGCCGTGTCGAGGCCGTCACTGAAGCTTTCTTT.

The V gene is TRBV6-5, the J gene TRBJ1-3; D is undetermined. Germline V lookup: CDR1 MNHEY, CDR2 SVGAGI. This CDR3 spans 14 amino acids. Between the trimmed V and J ends, which lost 6 bases and 4 bases, there was a span of 13 bases. The CDR3 loop reads CASSVDRGGNTIYF. The CDR3 bases are TGTGCCAGCAGCGTAGATCGCGGGGGAAACACCATATATTTT.

The genes are TRBV5-1 and TRBJ2-1; 16 bases align to TRBD2. The length of the CDR3 is 16 residues. The germline V gene has CDR1 SGHRS and CDR2 YFSETQ. V was clipped by 4 bases and J by 8 bases; unmatched bases: 6. The CDR3 DNA reads TGCGCCAGCAGCCAGGGACTAGCGGGGGGGCAGCATGAGCAGTTCTTC. Translated, it gives CASSQGLAGGQHEQFF.

Worth noting for this clone: Relative to the germline gene, one junction end is altered; a read error may explain this. J is TRBJ1-1 and V is TRBV28; possibly TRBD1 for D (5 bases). CDR3 size: 12 residues. Germline-derived CDR1 and CDR2 are MDHEN and SYDVKM. The CDR3: CASSLVLGEGFF. The DNA of the CDR3 is TGTGCCAGCAGTTTAGTTCTAGGGGAAGGTTTCTTT.

As for this clone: The identical CDR3 is also encoded by other nucleotide sequences in the sample. V gene TRBV6-5 combines with J gene TRBJ2-7, with 7 bases lining up with TRBD2. Losses at the gene ends were 0 bases for V and 0 bases for J; bases not matched to a gene: 2. The CDR3 sequence is 15 residues long. Germline CDR1 and CDR2: MNHEY and SVGAGI. For the CDR3, the DNA is TGTGCCAGCAGTTACTCGGGGGGGAGCTCCTACGAGCAGTACTTC. Its protein is CASSYSGGSSYEQYF.

This clone showed up just once. One end of the junction fails to match germline, which may point to a read error. The chain joins TRBV3-1 (or the pseudogene TRBV3-2) to TRBJ2-3; no firm D call. Germline CDR1 and CDR2: LGHDT and YNNKEL (reference sequence). CDR3 length: 14 amino acids. This chain's CDR3 is CASSQGGASETQYF. The DNA for the CDR3 is TGTGCCAGCAGCCAAGGAGGAGCGTCAGAGACGCAGTATTTT.

This sequence joins TRBV3-1 (or the pseudogene TRBV3-2) and TRBJ2-3, with 7 bases that match TRBD2. CDR1 is LGHDT, CDR2 YNNKEL, per germline (reference sequence). V dropped 4 bases and J dropped 0; count of bases not matched to a gene: 10. The CDR3 has 17 residues. The DNA for the CDR3 is TGTGCCAGCAGCCCATACTCAGCGGGGAGTAGCACAGATACGCAGTATTTT. Its protein product is CASSPYSAGSSTDTQYF.

The chain carries TRBV3-1 (or the pseudogene TRBV3-2) and TRBJ2-3; no firm D call. Germline V CDR1 and CDR2: LGHDT, YNNKEL (reference sequence). This CDR3 contains 11 residues. V lost 3 bases, J lost 6 bases, and 4 bases lay in between. CDR3 bases: TGTGCCAGCAGCCAGTCTGATACGCAGTATTTT. Residues: CASSQSDTQYF.

This clone has just a few counts. The chain couples TRBV7-9 to TRBJ1-1; TRBD1 matches 7 bases. The germline V gene encodes CDR1 SEHNR and CDR2 FQNEAQ (reference sequence). The CDR3 length is 15 residues. Trimming at V came to 6 bases and at J to 1 base, leaving 8 bases not matched to a gene. CDR3 loop: CASRYQGVSNTEAFF. In DNA, the CDR3 is TGTGCCAGCAGGTATCAGGGGGTATCGAACACTGAAGCTTTCTTT.

The chain employs TRBV7-2 and TRBJ2-7; D is possibly TRBD1 (6 bases). V dropped 1 base and J dropped 1 base, with 8 bases sitting between them. This CDR3 comprises 14 residues. Germline CDR1 and CDR2: SGHTA and FQGNSA. The CDR3 DNA reads as TGTGCCAGCAGCTTAGACAGGGCTTCCTACGAGCAGTACTTC. Translated, it gives CASSLDRASYEQYF. Supplemented by reference TRBV7-2 and TRBJ2-7, the full variable domain reads GAGVSQSPSNKVTEKGKDVELRCDPISGHTALYWYRQSLGQGLEFLIYFQGNSAPDKSGLPSDRFSAERTGGSVSTLTIQRTQQEDSAVYLCASSLDRASYEQYFGPGTRLTVT.

The chain joins TRBV15 to TRBJ1-4, with 10 bases matching TRBD1. The germline CDR1 and CDR2 sequences are LNHNV and YYDKDF (reference sequence). Trimming cost V 8 bases and J 7 bases; bases outside gene matches: 13. The CDR3 sequence is 16 residues long. This chain's CDR3 is CATGPSTGGWGEKLFF. The CDR3 DNA is TGTGCCACCGGCCCTTCGACAGGGGGCTGGGGTGAAAAACTGTTTTTT.

The chain is built from TRBV28 and TRBJ1-2, with a possible D match to TRBD1 (5 bases). Trimming shortened V by 8 bases and J by 7 bases, and 26 bases separated the two germline ends. CDR3 length: 16 residues. In germline, CDR1 is MDHEN, CDR2 SYDVKM. CDR3 residues: CASFFSGGGRVGGYTF. In DNA, the CDR3 is TGTGCCAGCTTTTTCTCTGGGGGGGGTCGCGTTGGTGGCTACACCTTC.